This entry lists 10 T cell receptor beta chains sequenced from one sample in a study of glioma-infiltrating T cells. Using RNA template, CDR3s of TCR alpha and beta were amplified with iRepertoire arm-PCR. Using its own MiXCR run on the multiplex PCR reads, TCRdb lists one record per CDR3 protein. The data show under 200,000 distinct CDR3 sequences, with around 45% seen just once and roughly 5.2% held by the top ten. The specimen sequenced was glioma tissue, nonneoplastic brain tissue, or PBMCs (not recorded which). The receptors come from a human donor with low-grade glioma or glioblastoma, undergoing nonglioma brain surgery, or in good health (not recorded which).

The genes are TRBV3-1 and TRBJ2-7; D may be TRBD1 (5 bases). This CDR3 is 13 amino acids long. Germline CDR1 is LGHDT and CDR2 is YNNKEL (reference sequence). V dropped 2 bases and J dropped 2 bases, with 7 bases sitting between them. CDR3 protein: CASSQTGAYEQYF. In DNA form, the CDR3 reads TGTGCCAGCAGCCAAACAGGAGCCTACGAGCAGTACTTC.

This clonotype was detected a few times. One end of the junction fails to match germline, which may point to a read error. V is TRBV14 and J is TRBJ2-7; 13 bases line up with TRBD2. This CDR3 is built from 13 residues. Germline V gene sequence: CDR1 SGHDN, CDR2 FVKESK. The CDR3 is CASSPGGTSGMIF. The CDR3 DNA reads TGTGCCAGCAGCCCGGGGGGGACTAGCGGGATGATCTTC. The full variable domain, completed using reference TRBV14 and TRBJ2-7, is EAGVTQFPSHSVIEKGQTVTLRCDPISGHDNLYWYRRVMGKEIKFLLHFVKESKQDESGMPNNRFLAERTGGTYSTLKVQPAELEDSGVYFCASSPGGTSGMIFGPGTRLTVT.

About this clonotype: A much more abundant neighbour one base away suggests this may be a read error. V usage is TRBV28 and J usage is TRBJ2-1; the D gene is possibly TRBD1 (5 bases). CDR3 length: 16 amino acids. CDR1 is MDHEN and CDR2 is SYDVKM in the germline V gene. Between the trimmed V and J ends, which lost 5 bases and 0 bases, there was a span of 14 bases. The CDR3 protein is CASSQVMTDSYNEQFF. In DNA, the CDR3 is TGTGCCAGCAGTCAGGTGATGACAGACTCCTACAATGAGCAGTTCTTC.

J is TRBJ2-1 and V is TRBV30; a possible D gene is TRBD1 (6 bases). The CDR3 length is 14 residues. CDR1 is GTSNPN and CDR2 is SVGIG in the germline V gene (reference sequence). Trimming pared 1 base from V and 2 bases from J, leaving 9 bases between. CDR3 protein: CAWSGTVPYNEQFF. CDR3 nucleotides: TGTGCCTGGAGTGGGACAGTACCCTACAATGAGCAGTTCTTC.

The V gene is TRBV3-1, the J gene TRBJ1-2, with 10 bases lining up with TRBD1. The junction had 15 bases not matched to a gene; V was cut back by 3 bases and J by 14 bases. The CDR3 loop spans 15 amino acids. Germline V CDR1 and CDR2: LGHDT, YNNKEL (reference sequence). The chain's CDR3 is CASSQSRDRGGARTF. The CDR3 DNA reads TGTGCCAGCAGCCAGTCCCGGGACAGGGGTGGGGCTCGTACCTTC.

This clonotype was seen at least ten times. The V gene is TRBV7-2, the J gene TRBJ2-5, with 9 bases that match TRBD2. The CDR3 spans 14 residues. With 4 bases clipped from V and 5 bases from J, the junction kept 5 bases outside the gene matches. Per the germline V gene, CDR1 is SGHTA and CDR2 is FQGNSA. CDR3 loop: CASSSSSGMETQYF. The CDR3 DNA follows: TGTGCCAGCAGCTCCTCTAGCGGGATGGAGACCCAGTACTTC. The full variable domain, rest sourced from reference TRBV7-2 and TRBJ2-5, is GAGVSQSPSNKVTEKGKDVELRCDPISGHTALYWYRQSLGQGLEFLIYFQGNSAPDKSGLPSDRFSAERTGGSVSTLTIQRTQQEDSAVYLCASSSSSGMETQYFGPGTRLLVL.

As to this clonotype: A much larger clonotype is one base distant, so this may be a read error. The J gene is TRBJ1-2, the V gene TRBV7-9; D gene ambiguous. CDR3 size: 14 residues. The germline CDR1 and CDR2 sequences are SEHNR and FQNEAQ (reference sequence). V gave up 4 bases and J gave up 3 bases, with 12 bases separating them. CDR3 nucleotides: TGTGCCAGCAGCTCGGGCGCGGTGGACTATGGCTACACCTTC. It yields the protein CASSSGAVDYGYTF.

This clonotype has a single count. At one end the junction does not follow the germline gene, possibly because of a read error. The chain links TRBV29-1 to TRBJ2-5; perhaps TRBD1 as D (6 bases). The CDR3 has 14 residues. Germline CDR1 reads SQVTM; CDR2 reads ANQGSEA. The CDR3 nucleotides read TGTAGCGTTGAATGGACAGTCGTTCAAGAGACCAAGTACTTC. This encodes CSVEWTVVQETKYF. The variable domain in full, with the rest retrieved from reference TRBV29-1 and TRBJ2-5, is SAVISQKPSRDICQRGTSLTIQCQVDSQVTMMFWYRQQPGQSLTLIATANQGSEATYESGFVIDKFPISRPNLTFSTLTVSNMSPEDSSIYLCSVEWTVVQETKYFGPGTRLLVL.

This clonotype was seen a handful of times. The chain couples TRBV5-1 to TRBJ1-1; D unresolved. This CDR3 is 15 amino acids long. Germline V CDR1 and CDR2: SGHRS, YFSETQ. Between the trimmed V and J ends, which lost 1 base and 0 bases, there was a span of 10 bases. CDR3 sequence (DNA): TGCGCCAGCAGCTTGTCTGGCAGCGTGAACACTGAAGCTTTCTTT. Translation gives CASSLSGSVNTEAFF.

This chain links TRBV2 with TRBJ2-7; D possibly corresponds to TRBD1 (6 bases). V dropped 3 bases and J dropped 2 bases, with 11 bases sitting between them. The CDR3 consists of 14 residues. The germline V gene has CDR1 SNHLY and CDR2 FYNNEI. The CDR3 DNA follows: TGTGCCAGCAGTGACGAACAGGGCGCCTACGAGCAGTACTTC. As protein: CASSDEQGAYEQYF.